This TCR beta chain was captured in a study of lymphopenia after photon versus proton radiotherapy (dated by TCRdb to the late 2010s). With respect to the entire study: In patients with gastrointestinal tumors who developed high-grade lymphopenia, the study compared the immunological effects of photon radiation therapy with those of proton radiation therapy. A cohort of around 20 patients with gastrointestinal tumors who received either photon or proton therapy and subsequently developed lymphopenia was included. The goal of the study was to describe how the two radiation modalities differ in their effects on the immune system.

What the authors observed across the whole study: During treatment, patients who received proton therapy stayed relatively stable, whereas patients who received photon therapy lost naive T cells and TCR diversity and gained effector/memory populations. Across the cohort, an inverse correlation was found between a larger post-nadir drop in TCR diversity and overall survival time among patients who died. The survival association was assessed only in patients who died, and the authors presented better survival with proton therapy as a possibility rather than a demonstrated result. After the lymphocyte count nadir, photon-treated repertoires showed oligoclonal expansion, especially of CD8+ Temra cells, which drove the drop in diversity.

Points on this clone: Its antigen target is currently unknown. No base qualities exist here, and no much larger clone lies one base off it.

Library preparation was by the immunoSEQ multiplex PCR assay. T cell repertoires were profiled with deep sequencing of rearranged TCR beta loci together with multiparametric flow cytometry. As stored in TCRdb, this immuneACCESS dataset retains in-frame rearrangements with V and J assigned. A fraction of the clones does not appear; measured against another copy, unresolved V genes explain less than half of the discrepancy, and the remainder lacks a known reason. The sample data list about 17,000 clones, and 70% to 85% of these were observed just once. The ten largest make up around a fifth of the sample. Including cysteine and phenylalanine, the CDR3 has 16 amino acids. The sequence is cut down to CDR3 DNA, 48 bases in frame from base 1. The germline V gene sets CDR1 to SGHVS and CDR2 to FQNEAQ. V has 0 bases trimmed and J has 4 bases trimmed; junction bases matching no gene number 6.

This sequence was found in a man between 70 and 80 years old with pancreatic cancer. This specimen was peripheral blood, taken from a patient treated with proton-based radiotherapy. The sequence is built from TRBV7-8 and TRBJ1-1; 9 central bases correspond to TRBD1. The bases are TGTGCCAGCAGCTTAGCGCTCAGGACAGGGGTCACTGAAGCTTTCTTT. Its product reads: CASSLALRTGVTEAFF.